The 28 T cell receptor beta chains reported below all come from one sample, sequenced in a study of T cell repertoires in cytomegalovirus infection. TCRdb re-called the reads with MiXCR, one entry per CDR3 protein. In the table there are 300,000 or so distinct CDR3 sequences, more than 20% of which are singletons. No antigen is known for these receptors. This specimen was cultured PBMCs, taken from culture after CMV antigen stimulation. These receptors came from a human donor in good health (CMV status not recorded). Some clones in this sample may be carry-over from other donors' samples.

In DNA form, the CDR3 reads TGTGCCAGCAGCTTCTATCAGGGATACGAGCAGTACGTC. Protein sequence: CASSFYQGYEQYV. The genes are TRBV7-2 and TRBJ2-7; TRBD1 is a possible D gene (5 bases). The CDR3 runs to 13 residues. Germline lookup yields CDR1 SGHTA and CDR2 FQGNSA. Trimming removed 3 bases at V and 4 bases at J, with 10 bases between.

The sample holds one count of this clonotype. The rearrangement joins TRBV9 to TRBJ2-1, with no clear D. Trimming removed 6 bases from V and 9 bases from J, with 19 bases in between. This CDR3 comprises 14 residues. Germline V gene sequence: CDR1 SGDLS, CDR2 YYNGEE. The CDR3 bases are TGTGCCAGCAACAAGGATCACCCTTGGGCTGAGCAGTTCTTC. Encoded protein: CASNKDHPWAEQFF.

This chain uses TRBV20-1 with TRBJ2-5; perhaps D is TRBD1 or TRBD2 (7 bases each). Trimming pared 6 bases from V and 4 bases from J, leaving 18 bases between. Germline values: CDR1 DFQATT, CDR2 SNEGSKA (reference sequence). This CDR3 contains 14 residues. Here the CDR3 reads CSAAGQMVRETQYF. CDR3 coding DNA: TGCAGTGCAGCGGGACAGATGGTTCGAGAGACCCAGTACTTC.

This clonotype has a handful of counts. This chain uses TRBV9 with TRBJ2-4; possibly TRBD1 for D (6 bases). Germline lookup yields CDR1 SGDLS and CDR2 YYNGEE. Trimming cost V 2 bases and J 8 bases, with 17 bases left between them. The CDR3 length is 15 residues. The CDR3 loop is CASSVQGGSVDIQYF. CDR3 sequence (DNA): TGTGCCAGCAGCGTCCAAGGGGGTAGCGTGGACATTCAGTACTTC.

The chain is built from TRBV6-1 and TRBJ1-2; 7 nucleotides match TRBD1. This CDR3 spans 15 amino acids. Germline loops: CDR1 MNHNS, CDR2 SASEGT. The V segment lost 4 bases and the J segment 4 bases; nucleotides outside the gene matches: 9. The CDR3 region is CASSAMGQLFYGYTF. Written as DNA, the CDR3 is TGTGCCAGCAGTGCCATGGGACAGCTATTCTATGGCTACACCTTC.

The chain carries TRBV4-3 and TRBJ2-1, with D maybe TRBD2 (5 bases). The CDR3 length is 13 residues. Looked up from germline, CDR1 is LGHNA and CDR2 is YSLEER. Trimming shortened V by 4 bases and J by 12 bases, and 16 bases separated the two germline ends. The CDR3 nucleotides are TGCGCCAGCAGCCGCCGGGCTCGGGAAGGGCAGTTCTTC. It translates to CASSRRAREGQFF.

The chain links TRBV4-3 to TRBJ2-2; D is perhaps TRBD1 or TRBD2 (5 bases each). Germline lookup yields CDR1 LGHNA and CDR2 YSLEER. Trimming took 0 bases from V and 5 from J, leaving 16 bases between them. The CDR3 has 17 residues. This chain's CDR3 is CASSQDLMGPRTGELFF. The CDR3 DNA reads TGCGCCAGCAGCCAAGATCTTATGGGACCGCGAACCGGGGAGCTGTTTTTT.

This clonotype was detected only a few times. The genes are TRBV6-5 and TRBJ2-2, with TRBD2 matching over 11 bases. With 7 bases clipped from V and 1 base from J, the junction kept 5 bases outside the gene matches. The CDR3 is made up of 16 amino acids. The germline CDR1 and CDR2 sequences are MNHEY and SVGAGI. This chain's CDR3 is CASTAGLAVNTGELFF. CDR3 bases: TGTGCCAGCACTGCGGGACTAGCGGTGAACACCGGGGAGCTGTTTTTT.

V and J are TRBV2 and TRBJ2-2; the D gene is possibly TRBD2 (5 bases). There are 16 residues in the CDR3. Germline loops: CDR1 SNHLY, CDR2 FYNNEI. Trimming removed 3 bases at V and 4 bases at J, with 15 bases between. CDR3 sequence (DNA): TGTGCCAGCAGTGACCCTCCGGGATCGCCCACCGGGGAGCTGTTTTTT. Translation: CASSDPPGSPTGELFF.

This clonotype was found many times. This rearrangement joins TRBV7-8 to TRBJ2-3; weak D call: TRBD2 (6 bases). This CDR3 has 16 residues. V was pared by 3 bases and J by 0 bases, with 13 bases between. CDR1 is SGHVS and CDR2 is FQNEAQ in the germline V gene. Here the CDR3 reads CASSFFSRGSTDTQYF. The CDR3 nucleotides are TGTGCCAGCAGCTTTTTCTCCCGGGGGAGCACAGATACGCAGTATTTT.

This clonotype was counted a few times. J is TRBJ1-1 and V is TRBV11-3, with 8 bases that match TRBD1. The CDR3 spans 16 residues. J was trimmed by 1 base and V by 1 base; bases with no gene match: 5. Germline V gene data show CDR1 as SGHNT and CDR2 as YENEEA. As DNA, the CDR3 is TGTGCCAGCAGCTTAGGGGAGGGGACAGGGAACACTGAAGCTTTCTTT. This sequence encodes CASSLGEGTGNTEAFF.

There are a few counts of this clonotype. The CDR3 region has the DNA TGTGCCAGCAGTAAGCGGGAGGGCCATTACGAGCAGTACGTC. Residues: CASSKREGHYEQYV. The V and J genes are TRBV6-1 and TRBJ2-7, with 10 bases fitting TRBD2. There are 14 residues in the CDR3. The V and J ends lost 5 bases and 4 bases, in that order; junction bases with no gene match: 5. Germline CDR1 is MNHNS and CDR2 is SASEGT.

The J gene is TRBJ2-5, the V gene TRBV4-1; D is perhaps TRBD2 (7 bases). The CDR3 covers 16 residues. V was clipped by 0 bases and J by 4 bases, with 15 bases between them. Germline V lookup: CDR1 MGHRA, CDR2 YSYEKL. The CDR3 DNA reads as TGCGCCAGCAGCCAAGATCGGATAGGGGGGGGAGAGACCCAGTACTTC. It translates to CASSQDRIGGGETQYF.

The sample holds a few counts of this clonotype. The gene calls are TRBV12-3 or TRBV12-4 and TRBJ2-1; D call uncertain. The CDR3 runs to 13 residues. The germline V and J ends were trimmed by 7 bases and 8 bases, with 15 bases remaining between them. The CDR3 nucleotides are TGTGCCAGCAACTACCTGCCGGGCCATGAGCAGTTCTTC. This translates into CASNYLPGHEQFF.

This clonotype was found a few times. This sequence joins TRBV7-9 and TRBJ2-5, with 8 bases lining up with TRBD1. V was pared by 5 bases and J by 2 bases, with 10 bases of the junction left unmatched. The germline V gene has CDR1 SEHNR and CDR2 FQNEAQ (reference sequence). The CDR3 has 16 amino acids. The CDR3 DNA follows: TGTGCCAGCAGCCTATCCATGGGACAGGAGCAAGAGACCCAGTACTTC. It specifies CASSLSMGQEQETQYF. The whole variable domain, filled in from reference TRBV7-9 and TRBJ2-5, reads DTGVSQNPRHKITKRGQNVTFRCDPISEHNRLYWYRQTLGQGPEFLTYFQNEAQLEKSRLLSDRFSAERPKGSFSTLEIQRTEQGDSAMYLCASSLSMGQEQETQYFGPGTRLLVL.

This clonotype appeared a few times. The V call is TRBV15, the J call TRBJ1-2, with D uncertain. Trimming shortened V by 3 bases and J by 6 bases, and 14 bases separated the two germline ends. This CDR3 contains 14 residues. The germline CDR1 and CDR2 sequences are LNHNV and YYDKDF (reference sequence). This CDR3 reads CATSSESYFNGYTF. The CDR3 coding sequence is TGTGCCACCAGCAGCGAGTCGTATTTCAATGGCTACACCTTC.

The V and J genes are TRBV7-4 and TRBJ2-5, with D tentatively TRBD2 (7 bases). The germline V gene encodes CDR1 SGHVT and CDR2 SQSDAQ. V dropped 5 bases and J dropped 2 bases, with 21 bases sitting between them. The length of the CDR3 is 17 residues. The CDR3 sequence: CASSQTRGAAPQETQYF. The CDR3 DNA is TGTGCCAGCAGCCAAACCCGGGGGGCGGCTCCTCAAGAGACCCAGTACTTC.

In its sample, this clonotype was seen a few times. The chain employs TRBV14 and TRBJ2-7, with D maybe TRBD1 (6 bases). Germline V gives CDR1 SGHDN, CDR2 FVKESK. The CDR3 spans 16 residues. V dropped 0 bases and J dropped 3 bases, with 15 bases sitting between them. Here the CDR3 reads CASSQDLQGTNYEQYV. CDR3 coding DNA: TGTGCCAGCAGCCAAGATTTGCAGGGGACAAACTACGAGCAGTACGTC.

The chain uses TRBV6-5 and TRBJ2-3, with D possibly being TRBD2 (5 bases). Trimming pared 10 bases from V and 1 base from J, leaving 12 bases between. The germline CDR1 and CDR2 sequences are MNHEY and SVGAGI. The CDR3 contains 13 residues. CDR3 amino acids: CATRADGTDTQYF. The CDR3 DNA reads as TGTGCCACCCGAGCGGATGGCACAGATACGCAGTATTTT.

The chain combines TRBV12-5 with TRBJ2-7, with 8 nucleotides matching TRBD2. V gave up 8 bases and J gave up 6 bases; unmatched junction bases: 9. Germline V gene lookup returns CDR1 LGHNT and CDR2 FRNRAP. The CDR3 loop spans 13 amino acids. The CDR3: CASKASGSFEQYV. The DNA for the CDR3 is TGTGCTAGTAAGGCTAGCGGGTCGTTCGAGCAGTACGTC.

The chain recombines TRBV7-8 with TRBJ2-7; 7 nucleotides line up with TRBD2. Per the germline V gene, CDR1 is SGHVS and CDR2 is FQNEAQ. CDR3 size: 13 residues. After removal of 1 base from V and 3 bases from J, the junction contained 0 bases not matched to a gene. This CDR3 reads CASSLGDYYEQYV. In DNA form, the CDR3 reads TGTGCCAGCAGCTTAGGGGACTACTACGAGCAGTACGTC.

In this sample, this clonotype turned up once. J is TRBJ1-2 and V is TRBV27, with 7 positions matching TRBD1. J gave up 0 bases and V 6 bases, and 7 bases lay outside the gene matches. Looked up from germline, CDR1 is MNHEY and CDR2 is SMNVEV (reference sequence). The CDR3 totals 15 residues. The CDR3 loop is CASRDSDRPNYGYTF. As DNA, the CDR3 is TGTGCCAGCAGGGACTCGGACAGGCCTAACTATGGCTACACCTTC.

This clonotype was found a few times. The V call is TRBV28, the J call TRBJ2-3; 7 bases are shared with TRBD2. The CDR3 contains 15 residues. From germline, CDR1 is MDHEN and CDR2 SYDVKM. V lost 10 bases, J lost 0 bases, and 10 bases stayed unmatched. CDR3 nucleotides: TGTGCCACGACGGGCGGGGGTTTTAGCACAGATACGCAGTATTTT. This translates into CATTGGGFSTDTQYF.

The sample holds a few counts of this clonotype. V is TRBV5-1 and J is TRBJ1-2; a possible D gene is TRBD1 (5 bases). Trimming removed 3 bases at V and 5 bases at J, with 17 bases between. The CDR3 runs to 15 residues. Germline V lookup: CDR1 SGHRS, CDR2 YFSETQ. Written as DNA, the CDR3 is TGCGCCAGCAGCTCCGGCGGTGGCGGGGGATATGGCTACACCTTC. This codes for CASSSGGGGGYGYTF.

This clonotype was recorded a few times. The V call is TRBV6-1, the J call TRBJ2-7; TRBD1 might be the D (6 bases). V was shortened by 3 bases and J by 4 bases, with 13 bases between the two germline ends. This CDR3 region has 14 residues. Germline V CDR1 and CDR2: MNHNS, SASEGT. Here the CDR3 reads CASSDLNREYEQYV. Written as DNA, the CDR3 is TGTGCCAGCAGTGATTTAAACAGGGAGTACGAGCAGTACGTC.

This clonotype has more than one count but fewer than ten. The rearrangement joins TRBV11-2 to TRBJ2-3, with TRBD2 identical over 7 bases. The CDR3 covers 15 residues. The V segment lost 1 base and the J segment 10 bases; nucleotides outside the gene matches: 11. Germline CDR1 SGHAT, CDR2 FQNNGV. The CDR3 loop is CASSLVTAAGRPQYF. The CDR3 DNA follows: TGTGCCAGCAGCTTAGTGACCGCCGCCGGGAGGCCGCAGTATTTT.

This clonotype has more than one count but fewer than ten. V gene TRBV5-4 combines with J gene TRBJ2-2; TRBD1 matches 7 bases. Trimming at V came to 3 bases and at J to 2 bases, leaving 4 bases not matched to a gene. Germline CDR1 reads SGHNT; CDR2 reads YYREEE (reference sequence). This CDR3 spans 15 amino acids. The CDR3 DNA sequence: TGTGCCAGCAGCTCCCGGACAGGCAACACCGGGGAGCTGTTTTTT. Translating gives CASSSRTGNTGELFF. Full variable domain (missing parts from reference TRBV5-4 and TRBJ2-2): ETGVTQSPTHLIKTRGQQVTLRCSSQSGHNTVSWYQQALGQGPQFIFQYYREEENGRGNFPPRFSGLQFPNYSSELNVNALELDDSALYLCASSSRTGNTGELFFGEGSRLTVL.

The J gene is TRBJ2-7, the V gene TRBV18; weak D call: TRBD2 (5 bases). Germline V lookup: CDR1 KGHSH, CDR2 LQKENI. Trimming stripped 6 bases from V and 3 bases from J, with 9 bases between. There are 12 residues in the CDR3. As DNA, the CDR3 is TGTGCCAGCTCCCTGAGGGTCTACGAGCAGTACGTC. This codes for CASSLRVYEQYV.